The 18 T cell receptor beta chains in this list originate from one sample, sequenced in a study of CD8 T cells in ankylosing spondylitis. General observations from the study: Among TCR beta sequences, a motif of fewer than 10 highly homologous variants appeared characteristic of ankylosing spondylitis blood.

These TCRs' antigens remain unknown. TCRdb redid the calling of the 5' RACE reads with MiXCR, one entry per CDR3 protein. The sample carries roughly 700,000 distinct CDR3 sequences, under 20% recorded once. The material sequenced was blood, either unsorted or a sorted T cell fraction (not recorded which). All receptors come from a male donor with ankylosing spondylitis.

This clonotype was counted at least ten times. The J gene is TRBJ2-7, the V gene TRBV13; 8 bases match TRBD1. The V and J ends lost 5 bases and 6 bases, in that order; junction bases with no gene match: 9. The germline CDR1 and CDR2 sequences are PRHDT and FYEKMQ (reference sequence). The CDR3 sequence is 14 residues long. CDR3 amino acids: CASSLRTGLAEQYF. The CDR3 nucleotides read TGTGCCAGCAGCCTCCGGACAGGGCTGGCCGAGCAGTACTTC. Full variable domain (missing parts from reference TRBV13 and TRBJ2-7): AAGVIQSPRHLIKEKRETATLKCYPIPRHDTVYWYQQGPGQDPQFLISFYEKMQSDKGSIPDRFSAQQFSDYHSELNMSSLELGDSALYFCASSLRTGLAEQYFGPGTRLTVT.

This sequence joins TRBV20-1 and TRBJ2-7; TRBD1 matches at 9 bases. This CDR3 is 15 amino acids long. The germline gives CDR1 DFQATT, CDR2 SNEGSKA (reference sequence). J gave up 0 bases and V 3 bases, and 6 bases lay outside the gene matches. Here the CDR3 reads CSARGGQGFSYEQYF. The CDR3 DNA is TGCAGTGCTAGGGGGGGACAGGGATTCTCCTACGAGCAGTACTTC.

This clonotype has more than one count but fewer than ten. The chain recombines TRBV12-3 or TRBV12-4 with TRBJ2-3; D gene uncertain. V shed 7 bases and J shed 6 bases, with 8 bases lying between them. CDR3 length equals 11 residues. The DNA for the CDR3 is TGTGCCAGCACCCCGGACGATACGCAGTATTTT. Its translation is CASTPDDTQYF.

In this sample, this clonotype turned up a few times. V usage is TRBV5-6 and J usage is TRBJ2-3; 8 positions match TRBD2. Germline loops: CDR1 SGHDT, CDR2 YYEEEE. This CDR3 region has 14 residues. V lost 4 bases to trimming and J lost 5 bases; unmatched junction nucleotides: 6. In DNA, the CDR3 is TGTGCCAGCAGCCTAACGGGACTAGGAGATACGCAGTATTTT. This sequence encodes CASSLTGLGDTQYF. Variable domain in full (rest from reference TRBV5-6 and TRBJ2-3): DAGVTQSPTHLIKTRGQQVTLRCSPKSGHDTVSWYQQALGQGPQFIFQYYEEEERQRGNFPDRFSGHQFPNYSSELNVNALLLGDSALYLCASSLTGLGDTQYFGPGTRLTVL.

In its sample, this clonotype was seen many times. The rearrangement links TRBV11-2 to TRBJ2-1; no firm D call. V was pared by 0 bases and J by 1 base, with 10 bases between. The CDR3 is made up of 16 amino acids. Germline CDR1 and CDR2: SGHAT and FQNNGV. In DNA, the CDR3 is TGTGCCAGCAGCTTAGAGAGAGCGTCTTCCTACAATGAGCAGTTCTTC. It encodes CASSLERASSYNEQFF.

This clonotype was recorded a few times. This chain uses TRBV2 with TRBJ1-4; the D gene is possibly TRBD1 (5 bases). The CDR3 is 14 residues long. Germline lookup yields CDR1 SNHLY and CDR2 FYNNEI. Trimming pared 3 bases from V and 8 bases from J, leaving 13 bases between. This CDR3 is CASSDGQGGEKLFF. The CDR3 DNA reads as TGTGCCAGCAGTGACGGCCAGGGTGGGGAAAAACTGTTTTTT.

The rearrangement joins TRBV21-1 to TRBJ2-1; the DNA was not compared with TRBD1, the D call given in the table. TRBV21-1 represents a pseudogene. CDR3 length: 12 residues. The CDR3 sequence: CASSKGSGTQFF. In DNA form, the CDR3 reads TGTGCCAGCAGCAAAGGGTCTGGGACCCAGTTCTTC.

This clonotype showed up many times. This rearrangement joins TRBV27 to TRBJ2-7, with 8 bases identical to TRBD2. Trimming took 4 bases from V and 4 from J; bases not matched to a gene: 3. The length of the CDR3 is 13 residues. Germline-derived CDR1 and CDR2 are MNHEY and SMNVEV (reference sequence). CDR3: CASSSIAGYEQYF. The CDR3 DNA is TGTGCCAGCAGTTCAATAGCGGGGTACGAGCAGTACTTC.

This clonotype was detected only a few times. V usage is TRBV20-1 and J usage is TRBJ2-3, with D maybe TRBD1 (5 bases). Trimming took 7 bases from V and 1 from J, leaving 12 bases between them. The CDR3 consists of 13 residues. In germline, CDR1 is DFQATT, CDR2 SNEGSKA (reference sequence). Here the CDR3 reads CSVRGRGTDTQYF. Written as DNA, the CDR3 is TGCAGTGTAAGGGGCCGGGGCACAGATACGCAGTATTTT.

In the case of this clonotype: A read error may produce the germline difference seen at one junction end. The genes are TRBV6-1 and TRBJ1-4; D is ambiguous. Germline values: CDR1 MNHNS, CDR2 SASEGT. The CDR3 has 14 residues. CDR3 in DNA: TGTGCCACCAGTGGCGGGGCAACTAATGAAAAACTGTTTTTT. The encoded protein is CATSGGATNEKLFF.

This clonotype was seen only a few times. V gene TRBV7-6 combines with J gene TRBJ2-7; TRBD1 matches 8 bases. Germline CDR1 is SGHVS and CDR2 is FNYEAQ. The length of the CDR3 is 14 residues. The junction had 5 bases not matched to a gene; V was cut back by 2 bases and J by 5 bases. CDR3 amino acids: CASSLRAGGDEQYF. In nucleotides, the CDR3 is TGTGCCAGCAGCTTAAGGGCAGGGGGCGACGAGCAGTACTTC.

CDR3 sequence (DNA): TGTGCCAGCAGTTACGTGGACTTGGGACCTTACAATGAGCAGTTCTTC. It yields the protein CASSYVDLGPYNEQFF. V is TRBV6-2 or TRBV6-3 and J is TRBJ2-1; the D call may be TRBD1 or TRBD2 (5 bases each). The germline V gene has CDR1 MNHEY and CDR2 SVGEGT. Trimming stripped 2 bases from V and 4 bases from J, with 15 bases between. CDR3 length equals 16 residues.

The chain is built from TRBV6-2 or TRBV6-3 and TRBJ2-5; 8 bases are shared with TRBD1. The ends lost 6 bases at V and 1 base at J; junction bases unmatched: 1. Looked up from germline, CDR1 is MNHEY and CDR2 is SVGEGT. The CDR3 spans 13 residues. The CDR3 bases are TGTGCCAGCAGGGACAGGGCCCAAGAGACCCAGTACTTC. Translated, it gives CASRDRAQETQYF.

This clonotype was observed a handful of times. V and J are TRBV12-3 or TRBV12-4 and TRBJ1-6; no clear D gene. The CDR3 has 15 residues. V gave up 1 base and J gave up 8 bases, with 12 bases separating them. CDR3: CASSLGVGVHSPLHF. The CDR3 coding sequence is TGTGCCAGCAGTTTAGGTGTTGGGGTCCATTCACCCCTCCACTTT.

The CDR3 sequence: CASSGRDRGLLNTEAFF. The CDR3 coding sequence is TGTGCCAGCAGCGGTCGGGACAGGGGGCTTTTGAACACTGAAGCTTTCTTT. J is TRBJ1-1 and V is TRBV13; 12 nucleotides agree with TRBD1. Trimming at V came to 5 bases and at J to 0 bases, leaving 7 bases not matched to a gene. From germline, CDR1 is PRHDT and CDR2 FYEKMQ (reference sequence). This CDR3 has 17 amino acids.

There are a few counts of this clonotype. The chain is built from TRBV10-3 and TRBJ2-3; D remains ambiguous. This CDR3 is built from 13 residues. V lost 2 bases to trimming and J lost 1 base, with 4 bases between them. CDR1 is ENHRY and CDR2 is SYGVKD in the germline V gene. The CDR3 bases are TGTGCCATCAGTGAGGTTGGCACAGATACGCAGTATTTT. This translates into CAISEVGTDTQYF.

V gene TRBV4-2 combines with J gene TRBJ2-6, with D tentatively TRBD1 (5 bases). V was cut by 2 bases and J by 1 base, with 9 bases left in between. Germline V gene sequence: CDR1 LGHNA, CDR2 YNFKEQ. The CDR3 totals 16 residues. The CDR3 DNA sequence: TGTGCCAGCAGCCAACGACAGATGTCTGGGGCCAACGTCCTGACTTTC. This sequence encodes CASSQRQMSGANVLTF.

This chain connects TRBV7-9 to TRBJ2-3; D is ambiguous. The CDR3 extends over 15 amino acids. Trimming left V 5 bases short and J 5 bases short, with 17 bases between. Germline CDR1 and CDR2: SEHNR and FQNEAQ (reference sequence). CDR3 sequence: CASSLGWASVDTQYF. In DNA, the CDR3 is TGTGCCAGCAGCCTCGGTTGGGCTAGTGTAGATACGCAGTATTTT.